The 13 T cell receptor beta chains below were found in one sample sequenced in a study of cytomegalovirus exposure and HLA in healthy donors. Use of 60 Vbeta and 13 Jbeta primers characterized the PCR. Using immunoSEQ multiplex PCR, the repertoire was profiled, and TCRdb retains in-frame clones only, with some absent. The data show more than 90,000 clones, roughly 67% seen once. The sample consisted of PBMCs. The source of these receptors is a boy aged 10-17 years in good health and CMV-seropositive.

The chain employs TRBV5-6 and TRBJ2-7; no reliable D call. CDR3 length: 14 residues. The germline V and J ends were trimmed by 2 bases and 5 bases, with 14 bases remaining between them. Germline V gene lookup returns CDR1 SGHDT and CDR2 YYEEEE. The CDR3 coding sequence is TGTGCCAGCAGCTTATTTAACTTCTTAGACGAGCAGTACTTC. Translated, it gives CASSLFNFLDEQYF.

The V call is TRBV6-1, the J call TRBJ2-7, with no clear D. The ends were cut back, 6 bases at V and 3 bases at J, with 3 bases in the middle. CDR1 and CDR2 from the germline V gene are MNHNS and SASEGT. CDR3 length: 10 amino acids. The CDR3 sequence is CASSVYEQYF. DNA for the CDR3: TGTGCCAGCAGCGTCTACGAGCAGTACTTC.

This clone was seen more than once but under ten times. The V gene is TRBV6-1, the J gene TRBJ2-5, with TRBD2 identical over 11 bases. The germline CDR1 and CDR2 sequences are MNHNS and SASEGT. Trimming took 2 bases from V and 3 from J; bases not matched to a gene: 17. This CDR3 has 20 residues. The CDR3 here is CASSERSLAGGPATEETQYF. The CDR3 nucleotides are TGTGCCAGCAGTGAAAGAAGCCTAGCGGGAGGCCCGGCGACCGAAGAGACCCAGTACTTC.

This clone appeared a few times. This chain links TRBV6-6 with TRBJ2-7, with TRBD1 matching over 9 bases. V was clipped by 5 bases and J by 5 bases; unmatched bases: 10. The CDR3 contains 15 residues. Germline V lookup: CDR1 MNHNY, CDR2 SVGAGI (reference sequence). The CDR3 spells CASSQTRDRVHEQYF. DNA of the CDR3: TGTGCCAGCAGTCAAACCAGGGACAGGGTCCACGAGCAGTACTTC.

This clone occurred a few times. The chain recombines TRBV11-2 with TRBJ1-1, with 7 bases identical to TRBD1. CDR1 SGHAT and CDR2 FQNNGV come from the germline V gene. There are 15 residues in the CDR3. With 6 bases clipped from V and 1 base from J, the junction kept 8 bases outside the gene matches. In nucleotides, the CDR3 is TGTGCCAGCAGACAGGGGTCTACCAGGAACACTGAAGCTTTCTTT. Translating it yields CASRQGSTRNTEAFF. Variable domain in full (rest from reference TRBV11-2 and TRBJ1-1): EAGVAQSPRYKIIEKRQSVAFWCNPISGHATLYWYQQILGQGPKLLIQFQNNGVVDDSQLPKDRFSAERLKGVDSTLKIQPAKLEDSAVYLCASRQGSTRNTEAFFGQGTRLTVV.

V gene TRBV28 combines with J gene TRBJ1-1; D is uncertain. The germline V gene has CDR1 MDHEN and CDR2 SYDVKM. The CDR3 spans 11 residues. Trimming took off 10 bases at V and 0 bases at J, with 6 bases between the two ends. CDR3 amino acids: CATELNTEAFF. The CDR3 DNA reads TGTGCCACCGAGTTGAACACTGAAGCTTTCTTT.

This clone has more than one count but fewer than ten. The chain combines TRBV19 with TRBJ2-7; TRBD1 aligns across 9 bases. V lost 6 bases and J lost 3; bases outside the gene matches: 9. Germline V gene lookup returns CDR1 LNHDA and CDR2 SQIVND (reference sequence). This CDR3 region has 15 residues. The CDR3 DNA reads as TGTGCCAGTAGCCACCCGGGACAGGGTTTCTACGAGCAGTACTTC. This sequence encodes CASSHPGQGFYEQYF.

The CDR3: CASSSGTGPLVDTQYF. In DNA, the CDR3 is TGTGCCAGCAGCTCCGGGACAGGGCCCCTTGTAGATACGCAGTATTTT. The chain combines TRBV7-9 with TRBJ2-3, with 9 bases lining up with TRBD1. This CDR3 region has 16 residues. The V gene end was trimmed by 4 bases and the J gene end by 5 bases; junction bases not matched to a gene: 10. The germline CDR1 and CDR2 sequences are SEHNR and FQNEAQ (reference sequence).

The CDR3 reads CASRRDRNNEQFF. CDR3 nucleotides: TGTGCCAGCAGACGGGACAGGAACAATGAGCAGTTCTTC. The V and J genes are TRBV2 and TRBJ2-1, with 8 nucleotides matching TRBD1. The CDR3 has 13 amino acids. Germline V gives CDR1 SNHLY, CDR2 FYNNEI. V lost 6 bases and J lost 5; bases outside the gene matches: 3.

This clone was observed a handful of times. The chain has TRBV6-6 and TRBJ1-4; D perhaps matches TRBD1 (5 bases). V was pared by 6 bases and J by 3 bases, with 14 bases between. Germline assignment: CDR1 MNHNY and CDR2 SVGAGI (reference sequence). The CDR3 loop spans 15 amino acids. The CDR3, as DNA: TGTGCCAGCAGGGGGGGGGTTGATGCTAATGAAAAACTGTTTTTT. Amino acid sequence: CASRGGVDANEKLFF.

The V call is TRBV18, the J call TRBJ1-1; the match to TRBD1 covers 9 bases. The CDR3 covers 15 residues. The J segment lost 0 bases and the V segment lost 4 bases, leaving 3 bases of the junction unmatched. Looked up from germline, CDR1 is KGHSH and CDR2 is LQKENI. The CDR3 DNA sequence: TGTGCCAGCTCACGTAGGGACAGGGTGAACACTGAAGCTTTCTTT. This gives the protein CASSRRDRVNTEAFF.

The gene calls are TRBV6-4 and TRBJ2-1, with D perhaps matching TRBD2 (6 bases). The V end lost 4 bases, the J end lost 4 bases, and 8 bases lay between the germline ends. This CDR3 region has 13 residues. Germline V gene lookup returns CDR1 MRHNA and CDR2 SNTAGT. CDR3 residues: CASSVAEYNEQFF. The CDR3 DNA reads TGTGCCAGCAGTGTAGCGGAGTACAATGAGCAGTTCTTC.

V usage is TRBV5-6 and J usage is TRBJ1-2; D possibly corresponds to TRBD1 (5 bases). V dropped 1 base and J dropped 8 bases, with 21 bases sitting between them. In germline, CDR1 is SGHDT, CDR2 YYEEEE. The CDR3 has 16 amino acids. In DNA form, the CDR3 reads TGTGCCAGCAGCTTGCTATTTAGGGGCGATCCCCAGGGCTACACCTTC. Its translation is CASSLLFRGDPQGYTF.